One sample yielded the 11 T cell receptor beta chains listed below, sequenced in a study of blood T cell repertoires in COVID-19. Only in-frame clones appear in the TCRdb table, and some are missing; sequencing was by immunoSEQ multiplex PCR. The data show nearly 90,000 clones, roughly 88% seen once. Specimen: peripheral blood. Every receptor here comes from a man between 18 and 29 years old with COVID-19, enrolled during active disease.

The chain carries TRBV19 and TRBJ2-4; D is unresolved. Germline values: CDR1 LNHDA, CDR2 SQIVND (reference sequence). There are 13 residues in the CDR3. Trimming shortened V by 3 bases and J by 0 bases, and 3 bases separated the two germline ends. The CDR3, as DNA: TGTGCCAGTAGTATCCTAGCCAAAAACATTCAGTACTTC. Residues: CASSILAKNIQYF.

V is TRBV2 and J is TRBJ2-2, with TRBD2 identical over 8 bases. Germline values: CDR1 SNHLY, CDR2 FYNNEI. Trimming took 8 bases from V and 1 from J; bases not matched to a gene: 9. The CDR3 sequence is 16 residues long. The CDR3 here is CASSPGGTLNTGELFF. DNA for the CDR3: TGTGCCAGCTCACCGGGGGGGACCTTGAACACCGGGGAGCTGTTTTTT. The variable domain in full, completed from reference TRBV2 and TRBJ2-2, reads EPEVTQTPSHQVTQMGQEVILRCVPISNHLYFYWYRQILGQKVEFLVSFYNNEISEKSEIFDDQFSVERPDGSNFTLKIRSTKLEDSAMYFCASSPGGTLNTGELFFGEGSRLTVL.

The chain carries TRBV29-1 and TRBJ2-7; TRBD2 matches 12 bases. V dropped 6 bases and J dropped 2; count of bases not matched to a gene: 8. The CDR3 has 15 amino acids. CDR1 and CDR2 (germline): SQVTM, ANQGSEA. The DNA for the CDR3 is TGCAGCGTCGAAACTAGCGGGAGGCCCACCTACGAGCAGTACTTC. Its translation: CSVETSGRPTYEQYF.

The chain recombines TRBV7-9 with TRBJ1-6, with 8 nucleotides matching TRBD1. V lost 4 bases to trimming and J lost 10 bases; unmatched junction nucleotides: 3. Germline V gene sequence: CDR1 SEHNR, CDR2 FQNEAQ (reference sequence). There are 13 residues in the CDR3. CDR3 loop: CASSSGGGSPLHF. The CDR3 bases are TGTGCCAGCAGCTCAGGGGGCGGATCACCCCTCCACTTT.

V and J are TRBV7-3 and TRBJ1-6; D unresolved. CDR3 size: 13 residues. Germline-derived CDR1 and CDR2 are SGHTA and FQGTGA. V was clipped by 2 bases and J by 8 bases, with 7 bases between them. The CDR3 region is CASSLGQDSPLHF. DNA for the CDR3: TGTGCCAGCAGCTTAGGTCAGGATTCACCCCTCCACTTT.

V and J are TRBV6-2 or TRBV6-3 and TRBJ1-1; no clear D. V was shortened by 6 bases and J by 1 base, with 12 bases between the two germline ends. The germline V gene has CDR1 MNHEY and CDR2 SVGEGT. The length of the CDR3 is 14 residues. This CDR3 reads CASSPRGRNTEAFF. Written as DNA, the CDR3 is TGTGCCAGCAGCCCCAGAGGGAGGAACACTGAAGCTTTCTTT.

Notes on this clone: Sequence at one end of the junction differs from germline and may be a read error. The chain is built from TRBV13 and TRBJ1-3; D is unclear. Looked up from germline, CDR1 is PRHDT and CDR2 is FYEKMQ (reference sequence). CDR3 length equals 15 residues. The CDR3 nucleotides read TGTGCCAGCAGCTTAGGACCTAGCTCTGGAAGCACCATATATTTT. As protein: CASSLGPSSGSTIYF.

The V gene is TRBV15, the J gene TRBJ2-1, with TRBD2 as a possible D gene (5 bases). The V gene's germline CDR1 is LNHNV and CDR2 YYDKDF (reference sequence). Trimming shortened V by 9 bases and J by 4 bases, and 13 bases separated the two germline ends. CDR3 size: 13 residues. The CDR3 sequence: CATSRGLYNEQFF. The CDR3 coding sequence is TGTGCCACGAGCCGAGGACTTTACAATGAGCAGTTCTTC. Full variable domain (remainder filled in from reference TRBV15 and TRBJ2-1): DAMVIQNPRYQVTQFGKPVTLSCSQTLNHNVMYWYQQKSSQAPKLLFHYYDKDFNNEADTPDNFQSRRPNTSFCFLDIRSPGLGDTAMYLCATSRGLYNEQFFGPGTRLTVL.

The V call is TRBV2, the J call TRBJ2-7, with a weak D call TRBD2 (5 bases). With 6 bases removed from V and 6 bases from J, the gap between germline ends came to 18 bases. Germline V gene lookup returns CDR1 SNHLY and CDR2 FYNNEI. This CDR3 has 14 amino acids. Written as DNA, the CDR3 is TGTGCCAGCAGACTAGATTCCAGGTTGGGCGAGCAGTACTTC. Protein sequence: CASRLDSRLGEQYF.

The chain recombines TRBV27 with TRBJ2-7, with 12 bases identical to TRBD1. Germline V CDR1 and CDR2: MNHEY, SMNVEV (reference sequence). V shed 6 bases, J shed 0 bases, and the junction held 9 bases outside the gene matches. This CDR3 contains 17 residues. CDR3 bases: TGTGCCAGCAGAACCCCCGGGACAGGGGGCCTCTCCTACGAGCAGTACTTC. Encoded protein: CASRTPGTGGLSYEQYF.

The CDR3 nucleotides are TGTGCCAGCAGCTTAACGGGTGGGAGTGGGGAGAAGCAGTACTTC. This sequence encodes CASSLTGGSGEKQYF. This chain uses TRBV7-6 with TRBJ2-7; tentatively, D is TRBD2 (5 bases). The CDR3 has 15 residues. Germline loops: CDR1 SGHVS, CDR2 FNYEAQ. Trimming left V 2 bases short and J 8 bases short, with 19 bases between.